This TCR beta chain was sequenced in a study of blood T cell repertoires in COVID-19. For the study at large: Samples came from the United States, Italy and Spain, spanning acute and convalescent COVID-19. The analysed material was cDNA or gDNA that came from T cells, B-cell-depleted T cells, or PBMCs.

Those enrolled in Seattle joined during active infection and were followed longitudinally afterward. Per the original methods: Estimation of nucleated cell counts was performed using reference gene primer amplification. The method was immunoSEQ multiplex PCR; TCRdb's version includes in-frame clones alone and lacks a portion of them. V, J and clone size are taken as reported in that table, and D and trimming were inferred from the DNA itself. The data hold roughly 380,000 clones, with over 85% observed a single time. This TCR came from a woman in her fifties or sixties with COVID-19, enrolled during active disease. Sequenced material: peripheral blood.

The CDR3 sequence is CASSPATGNEAFF. CDR3 coding DNA: TGTGCCAGCTCGCCTGCCACAGGGAATGAAGCTTTCTTT. V gene TRBV18 combines with J gene TRBJ1-1, with D maybe TRBD1 (6 bases). Germline values: CDR1 KGHSH, CDR2 LQKENI. V gave up 6 bases and J gave up 7 bases, with 15 bases separating them. The CDR3 runs 13 residues.